This is a list of T cell receptor beta chains from one sample in a study of CD8+CD57+ T cells in acquired aplastic anemia. One entry per CDR3 protein results from TCRdb running MiXCR on the reads. Among 180,000 or so distinct CDR3 sequences, 47% were seen once, and the ten largest hold 1.1%. Material: sorted CD4+, CD8+, or CD8+CD57+ T cells (not recorded which) from PBMCs. The receptors come from a human donor with aplastic anemia. Each CDR3 is given with its conserved first and last residue.

V: TRBV2
J: TRBJ2-7
CDR3: CASRGFGRYEQYF

V: TRBV7-6
J: TRBJ1-1
CDR3: CASSAGGDTDAFF

V: TRBV2
J: TRBJ1-4
CDR3: CASRGESANEKLFF

V: TRBV28
J: TRBJ2-7
CDR3: CASSSGGSSYEQYF

V: TRBV28
J: TRBJ2-7
CDR3: CASSLLAWGGSEQYF

V: TRBV12-5
J: TRBJ2-5
CDR3: CASGLRVAGIRETQYF

V: TRBV25-1
J: TRBJ1-2
CDR3: CASVVGGPYGYTF

V: TRBV7-2
J: TRBJ2-7
CDR3: CASSLKSSYEQYF

V: TRBV20-1
J: TRBJ1-2
CDR3: CSAGGRGNYGYTF

V: TRBV10-1
J: TRBJ2-5
CDR3: CASSEGLAGGPGTQYF

V: TRBV29-1
J: TRBJ2-5
CDR3: CSVEAGAETQYF

V: TRBV20-1
J: TRBJ2-5
CDR3: CSAKRPGQETQYF

V: TRBV12-3/TRBV12-4
J: TRBJ2-3
CDR3: CASSLAESDTQYF

V: TRBV7-3
J: TRBJ2-3
CDR3: CASSPTTNKTTDTQYF

V: TRBV12-3/TRBV12-4
J: TRBJ1-2
CDR3: CASSLVGTGVNYGYTF

V: TRBV6-4
J: TRBJ1-5
CDR3: CATSPTGDNQPQHF

V: TRBV6-1
J: TRBJ2-6
CDR3: CASMVPGLRGANVLTF

V: TRBV25-1
J: TRBJ2-1
CDR3: CASSPDRSGADNEQFF

V: TRBV6-2/TRBV6-3
J: TRBJ2-1
CDR3: CASSYSSAMPYNEQFF

V: TRBV5-1
J: TRBJ1-1
CDR3: CASRSRAGGQVAFF

V: TRBV18
J: TRBJ1-4
CDR3: CASSPVTTTNEKLFF

V: TRBV6-2/TRBV6-3
J: TRBJ2-7
CDR3: CASSYWGVGPPTGEQYF

V: TRBV7-2
J: TRBJ1-2
CDR3: CASSLVRGFYGYTF

V: TRBV3-2
J: TRBJ2-1
CDR3: CASSQVLQGEQFF

V: TRBV5-4
J: TRBJ2-7
CDR3: CASSLLTGDSYEQYF

V: TRBV11-1
J: TRBJ1-2
CDR3: CASSLVKAAHYGYTF

V: TRBV11-1
J: TRBJ2-1
CDR3: CASSLVATSGGRRAYNEQFF

V: TRBV2
J: TRBJ2-7
CDR3: CASSPGLAVTYEQYF